This T cell receptor (beta chain) appears in the sequencing data of a study of blood T cell repertoires in COVID-19. Original data processing: The authors estimated nucleated cell counts from reference gene primer amplification. Assay: immunoSEQ multiplex PCR; the TCRdb copy retains only in-frame clones and omits some. For V, J and clone size, that table is used; D and trimming come from the DNA. The data hold about 280,000 clones, with 90% observed a single time. The CDR3 sequence is 14 residues long. V was trimmed by 4 bases and J by 3 bases, leaving 12 bases between them. The germline V gene has CDR1 MNHEY and CDR2 SVGAGI.

This receptor was identified in a woman under 30 with acute COVID-19. Sequenced input: PBMCs or T cells enriched from blood (not recorded which). The genes are TRBV6-5 and TRBJ1-2, with D possibly TRBD1 on 6 matching bases. CDR3 bases: TGTGCCAGCAGTTCCAACAGGGCCCACTATGGCTACACCTTC. It is translated as CASSSNRAHYGYTF.